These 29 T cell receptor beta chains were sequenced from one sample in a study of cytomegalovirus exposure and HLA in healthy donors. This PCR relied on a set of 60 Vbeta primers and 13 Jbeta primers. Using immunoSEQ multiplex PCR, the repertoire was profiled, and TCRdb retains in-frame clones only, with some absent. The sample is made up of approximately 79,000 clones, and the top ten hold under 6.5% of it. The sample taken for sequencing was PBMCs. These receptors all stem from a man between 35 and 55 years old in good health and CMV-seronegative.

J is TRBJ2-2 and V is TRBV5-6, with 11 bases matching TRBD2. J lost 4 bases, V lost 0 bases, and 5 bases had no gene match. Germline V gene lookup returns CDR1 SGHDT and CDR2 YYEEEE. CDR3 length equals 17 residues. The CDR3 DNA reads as TGTGCCAGCAGCTTGGGCATAGCGGGAGGGTTCACCGGGGAGCTGTTTTTT. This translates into CASSLGIAGGFTGELFF. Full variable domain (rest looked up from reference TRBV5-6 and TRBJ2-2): DAGVTQSPTHLIKTRGQQVTLRCSPKSGHDTVSWYQQALGQGPQFIFQYYEEEERQRGNFPDRFSGHQFPNYSSELNVNALLLGDSALYLCASSLGIAGGFTGELFFGEGSRLTVL.

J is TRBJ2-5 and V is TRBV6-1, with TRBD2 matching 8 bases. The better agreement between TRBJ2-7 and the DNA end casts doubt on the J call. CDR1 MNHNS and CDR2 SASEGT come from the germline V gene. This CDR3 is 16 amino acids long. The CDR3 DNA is TGTGCCAGCAGTGAAATCGGGAGGGAGGCCCCCTACGAGCAGTACTTC. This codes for CASSEIGREAPYEQYF.

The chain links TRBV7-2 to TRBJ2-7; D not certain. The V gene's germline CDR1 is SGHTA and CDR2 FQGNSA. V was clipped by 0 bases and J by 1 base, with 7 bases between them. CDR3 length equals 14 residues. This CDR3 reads CASSLALSSYEQYF. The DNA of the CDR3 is TGTGCCAGCAGCTTAGCGTTGAGTTCCTACGAGCAGTACTTC.

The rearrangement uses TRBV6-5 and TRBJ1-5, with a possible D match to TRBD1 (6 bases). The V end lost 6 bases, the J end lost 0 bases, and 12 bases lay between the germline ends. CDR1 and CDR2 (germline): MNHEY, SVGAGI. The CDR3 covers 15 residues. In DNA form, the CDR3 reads TGTGCCAGCAGCCGCGGACAGTATAGCAATCAGCCCCAGCATTTT. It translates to CASSRGQYSNQPQHF.

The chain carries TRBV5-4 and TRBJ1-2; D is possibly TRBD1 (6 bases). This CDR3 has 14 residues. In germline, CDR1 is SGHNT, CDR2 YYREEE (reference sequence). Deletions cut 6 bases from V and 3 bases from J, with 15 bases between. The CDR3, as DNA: TGTGCCAGCAACTCACAGGGAATGTACTATGGCTACACCTTC. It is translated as CASNSQGMYYGYTF.

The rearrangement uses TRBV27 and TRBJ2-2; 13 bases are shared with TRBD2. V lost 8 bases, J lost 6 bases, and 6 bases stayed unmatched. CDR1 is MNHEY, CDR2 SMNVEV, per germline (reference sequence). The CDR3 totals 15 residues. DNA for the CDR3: TGTGCCAGCTCAACTAGCGGGAGGGGGTCCGGGGAGCTGTTTTTT. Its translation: CASSTSGRGSGELFF.

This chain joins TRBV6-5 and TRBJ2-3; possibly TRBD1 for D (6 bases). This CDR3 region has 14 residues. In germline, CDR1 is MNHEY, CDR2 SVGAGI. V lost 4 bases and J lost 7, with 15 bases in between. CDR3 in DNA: TGTGCCAGCAGTTCCAATAAAGGGGGTAATACGCAGTATTTT. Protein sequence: CASSSNKGGNTQYF.

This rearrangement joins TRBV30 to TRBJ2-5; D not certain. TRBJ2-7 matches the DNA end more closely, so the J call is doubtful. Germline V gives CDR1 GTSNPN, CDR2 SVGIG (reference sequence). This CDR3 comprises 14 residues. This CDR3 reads CAWSYRPKPYEQYF. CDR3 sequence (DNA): TGTGCCTGGAGTTACCGCCCTAAACCCTACGAGCAGTACTTC.

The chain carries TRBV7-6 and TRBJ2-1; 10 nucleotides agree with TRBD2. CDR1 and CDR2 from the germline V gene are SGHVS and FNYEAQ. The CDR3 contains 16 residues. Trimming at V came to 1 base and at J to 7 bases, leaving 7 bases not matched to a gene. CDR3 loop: CASSLGLAGRGNEQFF. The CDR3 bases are TGTGCCAGCAGCTTAGGACTAGCGGGCCGGGGTAATGAGCAGTTCTTC.

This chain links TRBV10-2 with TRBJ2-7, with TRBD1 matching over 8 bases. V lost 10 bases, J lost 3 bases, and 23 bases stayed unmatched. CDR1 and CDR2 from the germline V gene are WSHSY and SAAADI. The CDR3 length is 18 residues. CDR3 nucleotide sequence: TGCGCCACATCGTCCCGAAAAGGGTTCGGGACAGGTAACTACGAGCAGTACTTC. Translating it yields CATSSRKGFGTGNYEQYF.

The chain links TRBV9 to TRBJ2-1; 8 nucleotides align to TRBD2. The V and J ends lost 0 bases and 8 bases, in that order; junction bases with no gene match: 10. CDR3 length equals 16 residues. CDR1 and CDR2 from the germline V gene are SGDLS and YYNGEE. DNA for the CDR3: TGTGCCAGCAGCGTAGCGGGAGGGGTCCGTTGGGATGAGCAGTTCTTC. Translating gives CASSVAGGVRWDEQFF. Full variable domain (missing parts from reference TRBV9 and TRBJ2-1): DSGVTQTPKHLITATGQRVTLRCSPRSGDLSVYWYQQSLDQGLQFLIQYYNGEERAKGNILERFSAQQFPDLHSELNLSSLELGDSALYFCASSVAGGVRWDEQFFGPGTRLTVL.

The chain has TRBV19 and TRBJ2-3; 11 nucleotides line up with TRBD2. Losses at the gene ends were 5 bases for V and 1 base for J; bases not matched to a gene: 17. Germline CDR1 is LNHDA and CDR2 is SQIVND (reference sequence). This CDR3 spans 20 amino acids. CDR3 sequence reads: CASSSARTSGGPYRTDTQYF. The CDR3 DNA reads TGTGCCAGTAGTTCGGCACGAACTAGCGGGGGTCCCTATCGCACAGATACGCAGTATTTT.

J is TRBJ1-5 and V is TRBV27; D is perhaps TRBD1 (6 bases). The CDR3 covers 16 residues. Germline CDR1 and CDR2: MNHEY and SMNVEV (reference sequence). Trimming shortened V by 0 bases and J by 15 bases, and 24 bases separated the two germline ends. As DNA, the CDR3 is TGTGCCAGCAGTTTATCGGGCGCGGGGGCGCGGGCTACCACGCATTTT. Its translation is CASSLSGAGARATTHF.

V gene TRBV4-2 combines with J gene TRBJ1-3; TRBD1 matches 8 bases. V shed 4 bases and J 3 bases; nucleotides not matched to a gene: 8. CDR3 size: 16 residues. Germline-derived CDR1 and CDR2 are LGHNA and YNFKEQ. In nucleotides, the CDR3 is TGTGCCAGCAGCCCTCCCGGACAGGGCGGTGGAAACACCATATATTTT. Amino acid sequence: CASSPPGQGGGNTIYF.

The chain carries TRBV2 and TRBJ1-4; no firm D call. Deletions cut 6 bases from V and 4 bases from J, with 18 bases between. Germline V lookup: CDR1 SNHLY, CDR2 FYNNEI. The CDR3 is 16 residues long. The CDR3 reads CASSSGPFPLNEKLFF. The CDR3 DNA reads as TGTGCCAGCAGCTCGGGTCCATTCCCTCTTAATGAAAAACTGTTTTTT.

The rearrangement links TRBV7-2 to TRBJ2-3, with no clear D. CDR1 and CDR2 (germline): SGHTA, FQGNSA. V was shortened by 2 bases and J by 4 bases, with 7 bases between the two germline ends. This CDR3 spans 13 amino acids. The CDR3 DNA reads TGTGCCAGCAGCTTAAATCGGGCAGATACGCAGTATTTT. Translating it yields CASSLNRADTQYF. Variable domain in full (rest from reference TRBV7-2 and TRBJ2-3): GAGVSQSPSNKVTEKGKDVELRCDPISGHTALYWYRQSLGQGLEFLIYFQGNSAPDKSGLPSDRFSAERTGGSVSTLTIQRTQQEDSAVYLCASSLNRADTQYFGPGTRLTVL.

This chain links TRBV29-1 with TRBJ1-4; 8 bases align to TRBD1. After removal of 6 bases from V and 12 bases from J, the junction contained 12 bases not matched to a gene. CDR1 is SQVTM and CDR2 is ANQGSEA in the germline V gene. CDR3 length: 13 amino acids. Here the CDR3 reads CSVGTGQKRELFF. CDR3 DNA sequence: TGCAGCGTGGGGACAGGCCAGAAGAGGGAACTGTTTTTT.

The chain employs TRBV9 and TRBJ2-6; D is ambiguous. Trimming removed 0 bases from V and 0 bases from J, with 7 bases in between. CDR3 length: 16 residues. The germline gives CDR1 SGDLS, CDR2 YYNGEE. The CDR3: CASSVAWSSGANVLTF. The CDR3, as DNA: TGTGCCAGCAGCGTAGCGTGGAGCTCTGGGGCCAACGTCCTGACTTTC. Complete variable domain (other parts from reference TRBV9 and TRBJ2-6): DSGVTQTPKHLITATGQRVTLRCSPRSGDLSVYWYQQSLDQGLQFLIQYYNGEERAKGNILERFSAQQFPDLHSELNLSSLELGDSALYFCASSVAWSSGANVLTFGAGSRLTVL.

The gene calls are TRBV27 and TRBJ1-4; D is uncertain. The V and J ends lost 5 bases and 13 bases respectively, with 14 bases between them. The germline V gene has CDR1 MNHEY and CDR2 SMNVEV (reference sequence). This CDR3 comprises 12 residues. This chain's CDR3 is CASSANGGGLFF. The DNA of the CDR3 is TGTGCCAGCAGTGCCAATGGCGGAGGACTGTTTTTT.

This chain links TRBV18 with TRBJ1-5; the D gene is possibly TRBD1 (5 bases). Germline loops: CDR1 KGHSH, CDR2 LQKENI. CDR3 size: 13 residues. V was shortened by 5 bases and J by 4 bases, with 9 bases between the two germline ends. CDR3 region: CASSKTENQPQHF. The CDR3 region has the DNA TGTGCCAGCTCAAAGACAGAGAATCAGCCCCAGCATTTT.

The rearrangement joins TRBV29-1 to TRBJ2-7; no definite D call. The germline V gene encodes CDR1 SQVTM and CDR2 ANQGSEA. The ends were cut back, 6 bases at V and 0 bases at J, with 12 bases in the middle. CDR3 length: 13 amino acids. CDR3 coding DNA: TGCAGCGTGATTGAGGCAGCCTCCTACGAGCAGTACTTC. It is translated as CSVIEAASYEQYF.

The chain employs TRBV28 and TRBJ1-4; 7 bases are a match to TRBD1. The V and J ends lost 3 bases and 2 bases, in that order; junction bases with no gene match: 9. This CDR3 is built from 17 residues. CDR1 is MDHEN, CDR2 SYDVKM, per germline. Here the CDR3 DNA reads TGTGCCAGCAGTTTCCTATACAGGGGTTTCACTAATGAAAAACTGTTTTTT. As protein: CASSFLYRGFTNEKLFF.

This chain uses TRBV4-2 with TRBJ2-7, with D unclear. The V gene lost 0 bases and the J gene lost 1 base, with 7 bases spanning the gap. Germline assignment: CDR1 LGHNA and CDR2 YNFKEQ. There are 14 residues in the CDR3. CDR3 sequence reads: CASSQEPGSYEQYF. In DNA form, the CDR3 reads TGTGCCAGCAGCCAAGAGCCGGGTTCCTACGAGCAGTACTTC.

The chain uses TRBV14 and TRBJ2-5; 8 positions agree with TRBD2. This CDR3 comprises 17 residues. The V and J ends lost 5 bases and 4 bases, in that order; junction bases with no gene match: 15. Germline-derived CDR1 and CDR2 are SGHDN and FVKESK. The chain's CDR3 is CASSIGVRAGVGETQYF. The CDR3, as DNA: TGTGCCAGCAGCATAGGGGTAAGAGCGGGAGTTGGAGAGACCCAGTACTTC.

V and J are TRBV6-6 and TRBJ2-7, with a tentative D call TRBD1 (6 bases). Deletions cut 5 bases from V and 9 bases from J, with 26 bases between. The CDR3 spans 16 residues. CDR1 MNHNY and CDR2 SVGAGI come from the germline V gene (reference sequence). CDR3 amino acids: CASSPRDKQDLGSQYF. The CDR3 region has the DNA TGTGCCAGCAGTCCTCGGGACAAACAAGACCTCGGTTCGCAGTACTTC.

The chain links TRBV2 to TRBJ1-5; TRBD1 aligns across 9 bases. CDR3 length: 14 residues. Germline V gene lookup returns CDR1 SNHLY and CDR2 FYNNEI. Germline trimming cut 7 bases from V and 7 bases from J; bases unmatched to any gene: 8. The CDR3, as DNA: TGTGCCAGCACTACGGGACAGGGTCGGCAGCCCCAGCATTTT. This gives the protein CASTTGQGRQPQHF.

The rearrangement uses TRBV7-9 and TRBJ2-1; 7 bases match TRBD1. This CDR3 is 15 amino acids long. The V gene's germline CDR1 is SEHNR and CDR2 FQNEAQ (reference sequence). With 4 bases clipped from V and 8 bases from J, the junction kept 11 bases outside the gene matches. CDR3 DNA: TGTGCCAGCAGCTCTACAGGGGACGCGGTGCATGAGCAGTTCTTC. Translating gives CASSSTGDAVHEQFF.

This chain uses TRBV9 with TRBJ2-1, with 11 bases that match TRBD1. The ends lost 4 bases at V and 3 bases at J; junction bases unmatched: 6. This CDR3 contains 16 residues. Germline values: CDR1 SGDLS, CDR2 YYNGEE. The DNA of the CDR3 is TGTGCCAGCAGCAAGACCGGGACAGGGGGCTACAATGAGCAGTTCTTC. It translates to CASSKTGTGGYNEQFF.

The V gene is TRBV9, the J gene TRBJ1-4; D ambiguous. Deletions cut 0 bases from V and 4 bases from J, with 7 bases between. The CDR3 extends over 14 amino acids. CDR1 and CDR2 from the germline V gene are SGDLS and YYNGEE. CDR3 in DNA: TGTGCCAGCAGCGTAGGCAGGTATAATGAAAAACTGTTTTTT. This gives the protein CASSVGRYNEKLFF.